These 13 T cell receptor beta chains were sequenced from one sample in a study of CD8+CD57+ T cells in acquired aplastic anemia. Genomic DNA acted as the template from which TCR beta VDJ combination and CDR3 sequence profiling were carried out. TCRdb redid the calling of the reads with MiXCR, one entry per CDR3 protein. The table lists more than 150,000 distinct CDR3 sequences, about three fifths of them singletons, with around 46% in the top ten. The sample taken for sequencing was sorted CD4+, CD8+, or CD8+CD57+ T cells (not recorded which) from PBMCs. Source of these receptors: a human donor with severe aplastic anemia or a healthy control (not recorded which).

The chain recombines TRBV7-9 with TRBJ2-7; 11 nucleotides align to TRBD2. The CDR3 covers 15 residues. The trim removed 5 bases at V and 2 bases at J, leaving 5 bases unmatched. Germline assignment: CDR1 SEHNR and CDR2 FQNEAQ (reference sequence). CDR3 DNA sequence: TGTGCCAGCAGCCTTTCTAGCGGGGGGACCTACGAGCAGTACTTC. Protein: CASSLSSGGTYEQYF.

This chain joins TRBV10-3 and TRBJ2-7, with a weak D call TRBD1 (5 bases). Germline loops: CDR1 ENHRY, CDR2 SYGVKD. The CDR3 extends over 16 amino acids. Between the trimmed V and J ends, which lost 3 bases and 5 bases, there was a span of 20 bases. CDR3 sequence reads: CAISDQGGAFFNEQYF. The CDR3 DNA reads TGTGCCATCAGTGACCAAGGTGGGGCTTTTTTTAACGAGCAGTACTTC.

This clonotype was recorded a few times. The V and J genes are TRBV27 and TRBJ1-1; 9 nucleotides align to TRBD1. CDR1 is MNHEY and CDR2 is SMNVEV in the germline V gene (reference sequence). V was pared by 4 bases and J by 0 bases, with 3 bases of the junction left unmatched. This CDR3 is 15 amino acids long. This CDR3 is CASSSGTGLNTEAFF. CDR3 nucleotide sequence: TGTGCCAGCAGTTCTGGGACAGGGCTGAACACTGAAGCTTTCTTT.

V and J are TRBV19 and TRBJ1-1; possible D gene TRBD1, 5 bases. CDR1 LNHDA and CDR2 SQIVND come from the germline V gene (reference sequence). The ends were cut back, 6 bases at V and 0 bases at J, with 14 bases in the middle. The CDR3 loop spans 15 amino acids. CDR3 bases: TGTGCCAGTAGGACCGGGACTAGCATGAACACTGAAGCTTTCTTT. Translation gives CASRTGTSMNTEAFF.

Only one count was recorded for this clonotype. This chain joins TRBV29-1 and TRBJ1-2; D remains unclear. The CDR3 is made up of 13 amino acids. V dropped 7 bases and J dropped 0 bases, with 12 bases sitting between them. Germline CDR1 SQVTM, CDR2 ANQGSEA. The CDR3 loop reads CSGAYSANYGYTF. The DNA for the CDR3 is TGCAGCGGTGCCTACAGTGCTAACTATGGCTACACCTTC.

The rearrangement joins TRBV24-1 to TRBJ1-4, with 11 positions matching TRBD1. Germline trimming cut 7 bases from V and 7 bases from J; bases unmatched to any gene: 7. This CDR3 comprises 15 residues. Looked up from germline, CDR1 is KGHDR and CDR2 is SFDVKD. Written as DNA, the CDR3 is TGTGCCACCAGCCCGGGGACAGGGGGGGGTGAAAAACTGTTTTTT. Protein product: CATSPGTGGGEKLFF.

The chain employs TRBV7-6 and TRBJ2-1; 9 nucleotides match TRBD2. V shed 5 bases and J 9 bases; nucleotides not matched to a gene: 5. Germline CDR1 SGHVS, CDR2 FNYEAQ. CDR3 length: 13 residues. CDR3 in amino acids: CASSTSGQSEQFF. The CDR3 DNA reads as TGTGCCAGCAGCACTAGCGGGCAGAGTGAGCAGTTCTTC.

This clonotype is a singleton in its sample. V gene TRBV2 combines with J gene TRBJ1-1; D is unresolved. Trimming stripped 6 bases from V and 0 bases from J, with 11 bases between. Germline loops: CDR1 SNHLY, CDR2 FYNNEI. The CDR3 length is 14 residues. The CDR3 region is CASRPGRLNTEAFF. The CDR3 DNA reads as TGTGCCAGCAGACCAGGACGGCTGAACACTGAAGCTTTCTTT.

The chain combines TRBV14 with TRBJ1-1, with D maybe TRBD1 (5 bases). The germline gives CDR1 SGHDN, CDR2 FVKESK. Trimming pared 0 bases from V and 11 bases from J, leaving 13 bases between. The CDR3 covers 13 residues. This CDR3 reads CASSQEEGLKAFF. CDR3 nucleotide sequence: TGTGCCAGCAGCCAAGAGGAGGGGCTCAAGGCTTTCTTT.

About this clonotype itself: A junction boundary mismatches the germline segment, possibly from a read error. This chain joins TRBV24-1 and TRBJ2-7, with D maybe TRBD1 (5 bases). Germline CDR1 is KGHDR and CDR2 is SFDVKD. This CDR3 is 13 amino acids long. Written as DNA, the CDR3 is TGTGCCGCCAGTGATTCAGACAGTTACGAGCAGTACTTC. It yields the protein CAASDSDSYEQYF.

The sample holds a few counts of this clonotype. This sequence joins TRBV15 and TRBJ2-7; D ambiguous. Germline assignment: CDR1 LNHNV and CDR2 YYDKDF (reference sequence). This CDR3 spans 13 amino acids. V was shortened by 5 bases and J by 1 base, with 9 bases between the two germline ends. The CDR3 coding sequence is TGTGCCACCAGCCCACGGGTTTCCTACGAGCAGTACTTC. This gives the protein CATSPRVSYEQYF.

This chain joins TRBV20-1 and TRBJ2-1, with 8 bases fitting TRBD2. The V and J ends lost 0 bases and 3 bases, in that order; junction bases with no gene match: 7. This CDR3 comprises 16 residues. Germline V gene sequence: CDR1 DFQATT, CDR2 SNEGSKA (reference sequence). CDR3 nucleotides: TGCAGTGCTAGAGAAAAAAGGACTAGCCTCTACAATGAGCAGTTCTTC. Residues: CSAREKRTSLYNEQFF.

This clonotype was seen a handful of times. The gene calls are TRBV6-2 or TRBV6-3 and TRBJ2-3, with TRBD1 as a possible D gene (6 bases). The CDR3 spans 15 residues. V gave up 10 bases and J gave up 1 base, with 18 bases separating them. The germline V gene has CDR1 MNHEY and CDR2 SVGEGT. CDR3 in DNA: TGTGCCATCCTTCGACAGGTCCTAGGCACAGATACGCAGTATTTT. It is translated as CAILRQVLGTDTQYF.